This entry is about one T cell receptor beta chain. The protocol was immunoSEQ multiplex PCR, while the TCRdb copy is restricted to in-frame clones and leaves out a portion. The profile covers a few million clones, with approximately 93% appearing a single time and 0.35% to 0.45% taken by the ten largest. The CDR3 has 16 residues. With 2 bases clipped from V and 0 bases from J, the junction kept 5 bases outside the gene matches. Germline CDR1 SGHRS, CDR2 YFSETQ. This record comes from a study of shared clonotypes between healthy human individuals. The chain couples TRBV5-1 to TRBJ2-4; TRBD1 agrees at 7 bases. The specimen sequenced was naive CD4+ T cells from PBMCs. Subset noted: CD45RA+ positively selected. This receptor was obtained from a man between 18 and 35 years old in good health. Some clones in this sample may be carry-over from other donors' samples. CDR3 sequence: CASSFTGVGAKNIQYF. The DNA for the CDR3 is TGCGCCAGCAGCTTTACAGGGGTGGGAGCCAAAAACATTCAGTACTTC.